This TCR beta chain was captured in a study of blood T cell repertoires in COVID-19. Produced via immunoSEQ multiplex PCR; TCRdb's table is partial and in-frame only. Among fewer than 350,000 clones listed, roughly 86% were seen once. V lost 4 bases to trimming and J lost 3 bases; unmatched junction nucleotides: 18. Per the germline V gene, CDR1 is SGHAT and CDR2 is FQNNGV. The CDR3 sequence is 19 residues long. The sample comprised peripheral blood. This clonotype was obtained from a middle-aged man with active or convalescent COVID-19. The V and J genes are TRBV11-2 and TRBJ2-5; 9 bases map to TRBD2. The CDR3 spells CASSWAVWASGAIEETQYF. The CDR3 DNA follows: TGTGCCAGCAGCTGGGCGGTATGGGCTAGCGGGGCTATCGAAGAGACCCAGTACTTC.